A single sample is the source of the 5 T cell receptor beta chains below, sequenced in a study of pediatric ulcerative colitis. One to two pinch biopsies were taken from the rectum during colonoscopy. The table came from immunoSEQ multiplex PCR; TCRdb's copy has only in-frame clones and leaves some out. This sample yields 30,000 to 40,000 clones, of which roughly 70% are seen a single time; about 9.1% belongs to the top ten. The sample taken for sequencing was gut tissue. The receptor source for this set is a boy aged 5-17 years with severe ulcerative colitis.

CDR3 in DNA: TGTGCCATCAGTGGGGGTTTGGGAAACACCATATATTTT. Translation gives CAISGGLGNTIYF. The chain carries TRBV10-3 and TRBJ1-3, with D uncertain. Germline CDR1 and CDR2: ENHRY and SYGVKD. The CDR3 covers 13 residues. V gave up 4 bases and J gave up 4 bases, with 8 bases separating them.

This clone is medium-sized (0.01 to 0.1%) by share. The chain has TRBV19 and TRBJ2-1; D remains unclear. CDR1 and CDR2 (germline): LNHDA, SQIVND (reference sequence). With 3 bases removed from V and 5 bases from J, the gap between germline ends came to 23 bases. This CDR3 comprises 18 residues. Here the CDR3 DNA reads TGTGCCAGTAGTATTTCCGGGTACGGCAGGACCTTAAACAATGAGCAGTTCTTC. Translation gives CASSISGYGRTLNNEQFF.

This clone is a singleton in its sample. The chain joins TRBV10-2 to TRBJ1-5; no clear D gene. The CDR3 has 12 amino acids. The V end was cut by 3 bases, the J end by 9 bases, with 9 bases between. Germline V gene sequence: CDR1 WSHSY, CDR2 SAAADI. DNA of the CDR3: TGCGCCAGCAGTGACCCCCCGGGGCCCCAGCATTTT. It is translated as CASSDPPGPQHF.

The CDR3 bases are TGTGCCAGCAGAACTACGCAGAGGGGTGGCTACACCTTC. Translation gives CASRTTQRGGYTF. This rearrangement joins TRBV6-1 to TRBJ1-2; D might be TRBD1 (5 bases). The CDR3 covers 13 residues. Trimming stripped 6 bases from V and 7 bases from J, with 15 bases between. CDR1 is MNHNS, CDR2 SASEGT, per germline.

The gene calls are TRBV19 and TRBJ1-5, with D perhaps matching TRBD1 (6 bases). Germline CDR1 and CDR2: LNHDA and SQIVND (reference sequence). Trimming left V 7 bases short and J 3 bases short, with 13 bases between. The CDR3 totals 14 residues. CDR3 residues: CASNINRDNQPQHF. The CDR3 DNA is TGTGCCAGTAATATCAACAGGGACAATCAGCCCCAGCATTTT.